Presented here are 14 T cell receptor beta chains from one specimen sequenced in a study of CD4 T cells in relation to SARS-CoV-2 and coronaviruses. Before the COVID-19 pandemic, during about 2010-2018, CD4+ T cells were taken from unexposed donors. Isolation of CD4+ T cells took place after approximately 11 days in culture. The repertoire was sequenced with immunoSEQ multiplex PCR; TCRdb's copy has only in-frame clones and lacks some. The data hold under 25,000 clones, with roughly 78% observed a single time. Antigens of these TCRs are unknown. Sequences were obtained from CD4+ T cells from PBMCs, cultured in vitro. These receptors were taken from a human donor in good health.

CDR3 nucleotide sequence: TGTGCCACCAGTGAGGGGGCGCTTGGCTACACCTTC. Residues: CATSEGALGYTF. The chain has TRBV24-1 and TRBJ1-2; D is perhaps TRBD1 (6 bases). The CDR3 sequence is 12 residues long. The V gene lost 4 bases and the J gene lost 7 bases, with 9 bases spanning the gap. Germline-derived CDR1 and CDR2 are KGHDR and SFDVKD.

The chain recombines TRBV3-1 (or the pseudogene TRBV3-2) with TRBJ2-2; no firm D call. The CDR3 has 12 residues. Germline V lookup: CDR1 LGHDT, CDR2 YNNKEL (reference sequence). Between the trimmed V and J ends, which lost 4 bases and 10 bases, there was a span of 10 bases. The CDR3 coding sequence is TGTGCCAGCAGCCGCCTTGGAGAGGAGCTGTTTTTT. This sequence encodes CASSRLGEELFF.

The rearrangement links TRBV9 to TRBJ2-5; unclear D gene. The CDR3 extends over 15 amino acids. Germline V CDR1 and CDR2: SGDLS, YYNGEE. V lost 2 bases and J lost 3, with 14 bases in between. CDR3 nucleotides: TGTGCCAGCAGCGTTTCTGTCGGGTATGAAGAGACCCAGTACTTC. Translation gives CASSVSVGYEETQYF.

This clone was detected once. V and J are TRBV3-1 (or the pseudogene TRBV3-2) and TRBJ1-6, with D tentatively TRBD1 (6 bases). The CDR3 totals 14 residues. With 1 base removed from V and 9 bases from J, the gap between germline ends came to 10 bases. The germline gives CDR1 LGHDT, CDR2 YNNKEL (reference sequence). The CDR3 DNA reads TGTGCCAGCAGCCAAGGAGGGGGGACTTCACCCCTCCACTTT. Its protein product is CASSQGGGTSPLHF.

CDR3 nucleotide sequence: TGTGCCAGCAGGTTCCGGACCGATGATCAGCCCCAGCATTTT. Protein product: CASRFRTDDQPQHF. The chain uses TRBV28 and TRBJ1-5; D unclear. There are 14 residues in the CDR3. Germline V lookup: CDR1 MDHEN, CDR2 SYDVKM. V lost 6 bases to trimming and J lost 5 bases, with 14 bases between them. The full variable domain, rest sourced from reference TRBV28 and TRBJ1-5, is DVKVTQSSRYLVKRTGEKVFLECVQDMDHENMFWYRQDPGLGLRLIYFSYDVKMKEKGDIPEGYSVSREKKERFSLILESASTNQTSMYLCASRFRTDDQPQHFGDGTRLSIL.

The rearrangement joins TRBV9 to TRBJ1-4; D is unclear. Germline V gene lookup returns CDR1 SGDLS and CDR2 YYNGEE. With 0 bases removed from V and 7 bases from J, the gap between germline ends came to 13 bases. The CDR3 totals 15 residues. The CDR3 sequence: CASSVDPIGGEKLFF. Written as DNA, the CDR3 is TGTGCCAGCAGCGTAGACCCCATTGGAGGTGAAAAACTGTTTTTT. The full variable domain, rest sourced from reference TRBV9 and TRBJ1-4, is DSGVTQTPKHLITATGQRVTLRCSPRSGDLSVYWYQQSLDQGLQFLIQYYNGEERAKGNILERFSAQQFPDLHSELNLSSLELGDSALYFCASSVDPIGGEKLFFGSGTQLSVL.

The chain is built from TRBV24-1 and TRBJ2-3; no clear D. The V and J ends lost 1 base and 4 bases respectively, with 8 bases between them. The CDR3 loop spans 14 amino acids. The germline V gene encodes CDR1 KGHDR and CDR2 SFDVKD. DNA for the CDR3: TGTGCCACCAGTGATTTTGGGTCCGCAGATACGCAGTATTTT. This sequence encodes CATSDFGSADTQYF.

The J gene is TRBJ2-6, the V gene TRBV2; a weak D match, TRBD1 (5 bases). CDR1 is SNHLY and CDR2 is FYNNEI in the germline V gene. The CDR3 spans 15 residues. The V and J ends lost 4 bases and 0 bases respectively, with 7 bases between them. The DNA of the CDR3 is TGTGCCAGCAGTGGAGACAGCTCTGGGGCCAACGTCCTGACTTTC. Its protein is CASSGDSSGANVLTF.

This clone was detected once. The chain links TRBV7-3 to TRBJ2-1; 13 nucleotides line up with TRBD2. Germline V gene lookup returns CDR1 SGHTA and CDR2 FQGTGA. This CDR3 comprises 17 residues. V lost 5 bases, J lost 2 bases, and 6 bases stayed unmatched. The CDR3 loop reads CASSARTSGRAYNEQFF. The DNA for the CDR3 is TGTGCCAGCAGCGCCCGGACTAGCGGGAGAGCCTACAATGAGCAGTTCTTC. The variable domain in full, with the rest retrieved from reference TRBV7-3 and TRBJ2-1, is GAGVSQTPSNKVTEKGKYVELRCDPISGHTALYWYRQSLGQGPEFLIYFQGTGAADDSGLPNDRFFAVRPEGSVSTLKIQRTERGDSAVYLCASSARTSGRAYNEQFFGPGTRLTVL.

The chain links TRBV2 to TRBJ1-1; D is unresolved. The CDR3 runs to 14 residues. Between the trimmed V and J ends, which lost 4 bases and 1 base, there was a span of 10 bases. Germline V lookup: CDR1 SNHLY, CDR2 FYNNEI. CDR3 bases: TGTGCCAGCAGTGCTCTGGCAACGAACACTGAAGCTTTCTTT. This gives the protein CASSALATNTEAFF. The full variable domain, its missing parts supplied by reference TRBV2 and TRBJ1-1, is EPEVTQTPSHQVTQMGQEVILRCVPISNHLYFYWYRQILGQKVEFLVSFYNNEISEKSEIFDDQFSVERPDGSNFTLKIRSTKLEDSAMYFCASSALATNTEAFFGQGTRLTVV.

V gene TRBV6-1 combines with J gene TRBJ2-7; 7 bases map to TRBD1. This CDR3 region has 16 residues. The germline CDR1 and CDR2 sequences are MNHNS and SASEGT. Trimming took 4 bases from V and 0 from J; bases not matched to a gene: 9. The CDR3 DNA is TGTGCCAGCAGTGCGGCTGGGACAGCCCGCTCCTACGAGCAGTACTTC. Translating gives CASSAAGTARSYEQYF.

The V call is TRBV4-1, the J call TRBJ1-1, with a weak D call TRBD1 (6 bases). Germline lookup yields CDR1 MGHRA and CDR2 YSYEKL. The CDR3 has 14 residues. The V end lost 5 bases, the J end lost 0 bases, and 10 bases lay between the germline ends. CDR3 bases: TGCGCCAGCAGCACACAGGGTCTGAACACTGAAGCTTTCTTT. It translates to CASSTQGLNTEAFF.

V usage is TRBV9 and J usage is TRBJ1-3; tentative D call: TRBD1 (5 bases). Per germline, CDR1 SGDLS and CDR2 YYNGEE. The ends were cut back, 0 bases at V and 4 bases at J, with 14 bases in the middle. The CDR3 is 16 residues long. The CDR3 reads CASSVDPGGSGNTIYF. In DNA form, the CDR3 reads TGTGCCAGCAGCGTAGATCCCGGGGGATCCGGAAACACCATATATTTT.

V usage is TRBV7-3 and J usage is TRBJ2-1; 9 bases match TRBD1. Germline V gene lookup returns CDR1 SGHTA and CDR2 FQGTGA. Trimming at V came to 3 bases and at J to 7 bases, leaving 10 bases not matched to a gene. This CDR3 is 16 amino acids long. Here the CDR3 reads CASSLGSDRGWNEQFF. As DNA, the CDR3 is TGTGCCAGCAGCTTGGGGTCGGACAGGGGTTGGAATGAGCAGTTCTTC.